The 17 T cell receptor beta chains listed next were all sequenced from one sample in a study of blood T cell repertoires in COVID-19. Using immunoSEQ multiplex PCR, the repertoire was profiled, and TCRdb retains in-frame clones only, with some absent. The table lists about 240,000 clones, around 81% of them singletons, with roughly 2% in the top ten. The specimen sequenced was peripheral blood. All receptors come from a young man who had recovered from COVID-19.

The CDR3 DNA reads as TGTGCCATCAGTGGCGGGACAGGGGGAGAGACCCAGTACTTC. Its protein is CAISGGTGGETQYF. The rearrangement uses TRBV10-3 and TRBJ2-5; TRBD1 matches 11 bases. This CDR3 spans 14 amino acids. The V gene's germline CDR1 is ENHRY and CDR2 SYGVKD. V was pared by 4 bases and J by 4 bases, with 2 bases of the junction left unmatched.

The chain carries TRBV18 and TRBJ1-5; D unresolved. Trimming left V 3 bases short and J 5 bases short, with 11 bases between. The V gene's germline CDR1 is KGHSH and CDR2 LQKENI. The CDR3 runs to 14 residues. This chain's CDR3 is CASSPGGRDQPQHF. CDR3 nucleotides: TGTGCCAGCTCACCTGGTGGGCGGGATCAGCCCCAGCATTTT.

The gene calls are TRBV19 and TRBJ1-1; 8 bases align to TRBD1. V lost 7 bases, J lost 1 base, and 2 bases stayed unmatched. This CDR3 has 13 amino acids. Germline V CDR1 and CDR2: LNHDA, SQIVND (reference sequence). In DNA form, the CDR3 reads TGTGCCAGTAAAGACAGGGGGAACACTGAAGCTTTCTTT. Encoded protein: CASKDRGNTEAFF.

The chain uses TRBV7-2 and TRBJ2-5; TRBD2 aligns across 7 bases. This CDR3 comprises 14 residues. Losses at the gene ends were 2 bases for V and 2 bases for J; bases not matched to a gene: 2. The germline V gene encodes CDR1 SGHTA and CDR2 FQGNSA. CDR3 nucleotide sequence: TGTGCCAGCAGCTTACAAGCGGGACAAGAGACCCAGTACTTC. Protein sequence: CASSLQAGQETQYF.

The CDR3, as DNA: TGCGCCAGCCATTTTACAGGGGGCAGGGCAAGGAATTCACCCCTCCACTTT. Translation gives CASHFTGGRARNSPLHF. The chain carries TRBV10-1 and TRBJ1-6; 9 bases match TRBD1. In germline, CDR1 is WNHNN, CDR2 SYGVQD (reference sequence). The V gene end was trimmed by 8 bases and the J gene end by 7 bases; junction bases not matched to a gene: 15. The CDR3 loop spans 17 amino acids.

The gene calls are TRBV5-1 and TRBJ1-1; 9 bases map to TRBD1. This CDR3 is built from 15 residues. The junction had 11 bases not matched to a gene; V was cut back by 4 bases and J by 7 bases. Germline V CDR1 and CDR2: SGHRS, YFSETQ. The CDR3 reads CASSGNQDRGREAFF. In DNA form, the CDR3 reads TGCGCCAGCAGCGGCAACCAGGACAGGGGACGTGAAGCTTTCTTT.

The chain recombines TRBV5-4 with TRBJ2-7; 11 bases are shared with TRBD1. The CDR3 is 16 residues long. The germline gives CDR1 SGHNT, CDR2 YYREEE (reference sequence). J was trimmed by 3 bases and V by 4 bases; bases with no gene match: 9. CDR3 DNA: TGTGCCAGCAGCCGTATGGGACAGGGGGGGAACTACGAGCAGTACTTC. Its translation is CASSRMGQGGNYEQYF. The whole variable domain, remainder taken from reference TRBV5-4 and TRBJ2-7, is ETGVTQSPTHLIKTRGQQVTLRCSSQSGHNTVSWYQQALGQGPQFIFQYYREEENGRGNFPPRFSGLQFPNYSSELNVNALELDDSALYLCASSRMGQGGNYEQYFGPGTRLTVT.

The chain couples TRBV18 to TRBJ2-1, with 9 bases matching TRBD2. J lost 9 bases, V lost 3 bases, and 3 bases had no gene match. The V gene's germline CDR1 is KGHSH and CDR2 LQKENI. The CDR3 consists of 13 residues. The CDR3 DNA reads TGTGCCAGCTCACCGCGGGGGGGAGGTGAGCAGTTCTTC. Amino acid sequence: CASSPRGGGEQFF.

The chain links TRBV18 to TRBJ1-4; possibly TRBD1 for D (5 bases). Trimming left V 6 bases short and J 0 bases short, with 20 bases between. Per germline, CDR1 KGHSH and CDR2 LQKENI. The CDR3 has 18 residues. CDR3 region: CASSRPQAIGATNEKLFF. CDR3 in DNA: TGTGCCAGCTCCCGTCCACAGGCAATAGGGGCAACTAATGAAAAACTGTTTTTT.

The genes are TRBV5-1 and TRBJ1-5, with TRBD1 identical over 8 bases. Germline V gene sequence: CDR1 SGHRS, CDR2 YFSETQ. This CDR3 is built from 18 residues. The trim removed 0 bases at V and 0 bases at J, leaving 8 bases unmatched. CDR3 loop: CASSLEGSDRGSNQPQHF. The CDR3 nucleotides read TGCGCCAGCAGCTTGGAAGGGTCCGACAGGGGTAGCAATCAGCCCCAGCATTTT.

The sample holds one count of this clone. The chain employs TRBV11-3 and TRBJ2-2, with unresolved D. Germline CDR1 SGHNT, CDR2 YENEEA. The CDR3 covers 14 residues. Deletions cut 5 bases from V and 0 bases from J, with 7 bases between. The CDR3 DNA reads TGTGCCAGCAGCCCAATTTCGAACACCGGGGAGCTGTTTTTT. This codes for CASSPISNTGELFF.

The rearrangement links TRBV7-9 to TRBJ2-2; the match to TRBD1 covers 10 bases. The trim removed 3 bases at V and 7 bases at J, leaving 11 bases unmatched. Germline-derived CDR1 and CDR2 are SEHNR and FQNEAQ (reference sequence). This CDR3 region has 17 residues. The CDR3 region has the DNA TGTGCCAGCAGCTTCCGGGACAGGGGTCCTGAGGGCGGGGAGCTGTTTTTT. Translation gives CASSFRDRGPEGGELFF.

This clone was detected once. J is TRBJ2-3 and V is TRBV7-3; D might be TRBD1 (5 bases). The CDR3 spans 16 residues. The V end lost 5 bases, the J end lost 0 bases, and 15 bases lay between the germline ends. The germline gives CDR1 SGHTA, CDR2 FQGTGA. The CDR3 sequence is CASSAGQSRSTDTQYF. The CDR3 DNA sequence: TGTGCCAGCAGCGCCGGACAATCTCGGAGCACAGATACGCAGTATTTT.

The chain uses TRBV7-8 and TRBJ2-3, with D tentatively TRBD2 (5 bases). V was trimmed by 8 bases and J by 4 bases, leaving 13 bases between them. The CDR3 covers 13 residues. The germline V gene encodes CDR1 SGHVS and CDR2 FQNEAQ. CDR3 region: CASRGGRADTQYF. The CDR3 DNA sequence: TGTGCCAGCCGGGGTGGGCGGGCAGATACGCAGTATTTT.

This chain joins TRBV4-2 and TRBJ2-5, with TRBD2 matching 13 bases. V dropped 0 bases and J dropped 0; count of bases not matched to a gene: 4. Germline CDR1 reads LGHNA; CDR2 reads YNFKEQ. The CDR3 runs 18 residues. CDR3 amino acids: CASSQDGGTSGDQETQYF. The CDR3 DNA reads TGTGCCAGCAGCCAAGATGGGGGGACTAGCGGGGACCAAGAGACCCAGTACTTC.

The chain employs TRBV5-6 and TRBJ2-7; D remains unclear. The CDR3 runs 12 residues. Trimming removed 1 base from V and 7 bases from J, with 9 bases in between. The germline CDR1 and CDR2 sequences are SGHDT and YYEEEE. CDR3 residues: CASSLRAGEQYF. CDR3 nucleotides: TGTGCCAGCAGCTTGCGAGCAGGTGAGCAGTACTTC.

Points on this clone: Sequence at one end of the junction differs from germline and may be a read error. The rearrangement joins TRBV20-1 to TRBJ2-1, with 10 bases that match TRBD2. Per germline, CDR1 DFQATT and CDR2 SNEGSKA (reference sequence). CDR3 length: 11 residues. Here the CDR3 DNA reads TGCAGTGCCCTTCTAGCGGGGGCTCCACTCTTC. Protein sequence: CSALLAGAPLF.